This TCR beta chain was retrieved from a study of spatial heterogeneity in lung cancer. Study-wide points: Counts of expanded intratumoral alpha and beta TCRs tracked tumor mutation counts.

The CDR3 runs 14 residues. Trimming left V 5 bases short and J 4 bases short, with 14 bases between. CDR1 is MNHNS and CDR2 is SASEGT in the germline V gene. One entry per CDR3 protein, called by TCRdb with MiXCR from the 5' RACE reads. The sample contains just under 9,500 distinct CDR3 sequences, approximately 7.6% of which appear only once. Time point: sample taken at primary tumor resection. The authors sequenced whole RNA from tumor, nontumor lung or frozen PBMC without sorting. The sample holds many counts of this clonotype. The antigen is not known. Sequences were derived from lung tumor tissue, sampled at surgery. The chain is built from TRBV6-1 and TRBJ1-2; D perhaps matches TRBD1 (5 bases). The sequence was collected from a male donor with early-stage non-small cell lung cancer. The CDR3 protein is CASSTSGSFYGYTF. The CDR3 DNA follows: TGTGCCAGCAGTACCTCAGGGAGCTTCTATGGCTACACCTTC.